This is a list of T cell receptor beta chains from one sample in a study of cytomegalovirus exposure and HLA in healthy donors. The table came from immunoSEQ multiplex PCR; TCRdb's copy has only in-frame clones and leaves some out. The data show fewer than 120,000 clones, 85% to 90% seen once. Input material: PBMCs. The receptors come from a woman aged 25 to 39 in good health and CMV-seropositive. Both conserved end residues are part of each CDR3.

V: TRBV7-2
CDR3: CASSPGLARELFF

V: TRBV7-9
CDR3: CASSLGLAGGDEQFF

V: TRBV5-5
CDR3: CASSAGQGEAKNIQYF

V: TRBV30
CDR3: CAWSVGLAASYEQYF

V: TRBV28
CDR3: CASSPTGTGVYEQYF

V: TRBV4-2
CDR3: CASSQDLAGIQYF

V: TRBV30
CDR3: CAWSPGTPGQDTQYF

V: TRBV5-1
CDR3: CASSSDRANEQFF

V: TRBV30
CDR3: CAWRPGYGYNEQFF

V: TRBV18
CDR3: CASSPLGQGLRTGELFF

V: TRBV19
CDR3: CASSRPGQGAREQYF

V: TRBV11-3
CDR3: CASSGSGRDATGELFF

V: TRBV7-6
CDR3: CASSSAGGTEAFF

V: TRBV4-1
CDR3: CASSQGGGRVDTQYF

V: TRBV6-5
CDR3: CASSYWTANTEAFF

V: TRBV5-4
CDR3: CASSWRQGQSTEAFF

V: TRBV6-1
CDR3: CASSGGTGAGETQYF

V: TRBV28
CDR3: CASRYTGNQPQHF

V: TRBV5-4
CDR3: CASSESQGIGYEQYF

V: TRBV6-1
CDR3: CASQTGGWGLPLHF

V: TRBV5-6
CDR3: CASSPSTGGGSPLHF

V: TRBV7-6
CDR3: CASSRGGAAGYEQYF

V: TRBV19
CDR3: CASSSEGVSSKPQHF

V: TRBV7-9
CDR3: CASSNPRVGTGFYNEQFF

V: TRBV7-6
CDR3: CASSLISGGSPYNEQFF

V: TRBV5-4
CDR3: CASSPGQETYGYTF

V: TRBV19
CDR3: CASSPLDPGGYTF

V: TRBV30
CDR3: CAWNRDRTGSPLHF

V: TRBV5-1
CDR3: CASSIAGFNNEQFF

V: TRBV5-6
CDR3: CASSLAGVNQPQHF

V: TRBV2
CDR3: CASSYDRLSGYTF

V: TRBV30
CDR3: CAWSLQSGNTIYF

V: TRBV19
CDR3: CASSGQESYEQYF

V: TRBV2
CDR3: CASRRDSSGNTIYF

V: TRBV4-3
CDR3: CASSQATSGGYNEQFF

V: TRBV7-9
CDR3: CASSLEGEGNTEAFF

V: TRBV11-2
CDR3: CASSKQGQSNSPLHF

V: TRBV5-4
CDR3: CASSDRAGAYEQYF

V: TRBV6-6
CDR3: CASSYEAETQYF

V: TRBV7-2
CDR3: CASSPQGGVDQPQHF